This TCR beta chain derives from a study of shared clonotypes between healthy human individuals. With regard to this clone: Other DNA sequences in the sample encode the same CDR3.

Generated by immunoSEQ multiplex PCR, the TCRdb table keeps only in-frame clones and is missing some. Of about 2 million clones listed, roughly 94% are singletons. The sequence derives from a man between 18 and 29 years old in good health. Sequencing was done on a sample of naive CD4+ T cells sorted from blood. Documented subset: CD45RA+ positively selected.

The CDR3 spells CASSSGGSSYEQYF. As DNA, the CDR3 is TGTGCCAGCAGTTCCGGCGGGAGCTCCTACGAGCAGTACTTC. J is TRBJ2-7 and V is TRBV7-2, with 7 bases fitting TRBD2. Trimming at V came to 6 bases and at J to 0 bases, leaving 5 bases not matched to a gene. Germline CDR1 SGHTA, CDR2 FQGNSA. This CDR3 spans 14 amino acids.